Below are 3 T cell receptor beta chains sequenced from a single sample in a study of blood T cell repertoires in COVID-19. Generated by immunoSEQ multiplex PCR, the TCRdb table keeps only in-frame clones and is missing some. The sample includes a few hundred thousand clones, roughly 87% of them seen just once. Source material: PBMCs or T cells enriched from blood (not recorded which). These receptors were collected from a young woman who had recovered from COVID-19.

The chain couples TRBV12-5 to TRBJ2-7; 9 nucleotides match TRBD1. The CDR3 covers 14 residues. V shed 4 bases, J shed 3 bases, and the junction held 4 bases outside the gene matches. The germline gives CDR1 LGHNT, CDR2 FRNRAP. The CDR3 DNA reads TGTGCTAGTGGTTCAACAGGGGGCCACTACGAGCAGTACTTC. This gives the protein CASGSTGGHYEQYF.

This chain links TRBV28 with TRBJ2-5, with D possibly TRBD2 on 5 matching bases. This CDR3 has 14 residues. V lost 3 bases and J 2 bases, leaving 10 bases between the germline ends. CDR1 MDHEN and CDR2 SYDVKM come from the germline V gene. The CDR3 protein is CASSLARGQETQYF. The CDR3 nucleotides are TGTGCCAGCAGTTTGGCGCGCGGGCAAGAGACCCAGTACTTC.

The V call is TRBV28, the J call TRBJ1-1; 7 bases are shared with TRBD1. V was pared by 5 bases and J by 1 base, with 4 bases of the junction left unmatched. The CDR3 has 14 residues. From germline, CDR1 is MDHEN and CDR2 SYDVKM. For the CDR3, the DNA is TGTGCCAGCAGTAAGGGGGCTTGGAACACTGAAGCTTTCTTT. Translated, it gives CASSKGAWNTEAFF.